This TCR beta chain originates from a study of blood T cell repertoires in COVID-19 (TCRdb year 2020). In terms of the full investigation: Samples from collaborators originated in the United States, Italy and Spain and spanned both the acute and convalescent phases of COVID-19. The prospective study material was composed of cDNA or gDNA derived from T cells, B-cell-depleted T cells, or PBMCs. Subjects who had been exposed to COVID-19, were actively infected with it, or had recovered from it provided the deeply sampled blood TCRbeta repertoires that made up the dataset. The repertoires were made available in a free public database intended to serve as a resource for research on the immune response to SARS-CoV-2. The samples were drawn from two sources: the first 160 participants of the ongoing ImmuneRACE study, and 1,000 to 1,500 subjects contributed by 6 global collaborators. The sample metadata nearly always contained a de-identified subject ID, COVID-19 status, age in years and sex. Where HLA class I and class II types were available, the types were taken from metadata supplied by the sample provider, not from assay-based typing. The paper as a whole reports these results and caveats: The quantity of clinical and demographic metadata differed by source and by participant and was supplied without curation.

TCRbeta CDR3 regions were amplified from genomic DNA using the immunoSEQ Assay, a bias-controlled multiplex PCR. The study's processing was this. Within the assay, amplification of reference gene primers was used to estimate how many nucleated cells each sample contained. Sequence reads were collapsed and filtered to measure the absolute abundance of every unique TCRbeta CDR3 rearrangement. Productive Simpson clonality was computed per sample as the square root of Simpson's diversity index over productive rearrangements. Entries here come from immuneACCESS through TCRdb and include only in-frame sequences with V and J called. Some clones fail to appear in such tables; in the studies checked, an unresolved V gene covers under half of the shortfall, and the cause of the remainder is unknown. That table gives V, J and clone size, and the DNA gave D and trimming. The sample table shows about 180,000 clones, and 80% to 90% are seen once. The ten largest account for nearly 15% of the sample.

Comment on this clone: This receptor's antigen is unknown. No base qualities exist here, and no much larger clone lies one base off it.

Deletion took 3 bases off V and 6 bases off J, with a span of 9 bases between the germline ends. Its CDR3 holds 14 amino acids, cysteine through phenylalanine. Only the CDR3 DNA is retained, 42 bases long and in frame from the first base. The germline V gene gives CDR1 as MRHNA and CDR2 as SNTAGT. Participants in the prospective study were aged roughly 18 to 100 years, lived in more than 20 United States geographic areas, and enrolled through a virtual design. To assign participants to cohorts, the prospective study relied on clinical history that participants themselves reported in a screening survey and a study questionnaire. Recovered participants in ImmuneRACE Cohort 3 were defined by two consecutive negative NP/OP PCR tests, clearance by a healthcare professional, or resolution of symptoms. Mobile phlebotomists in the prospective study collected whole blood, serum and a nasopharyngeal or oropharyngeal swab from every participant. Additional blood draws and questionnaires over an approximately two-month period could optionally be provided by prospective study participants. Before DNA extraction, blood samples from the prospective study were shipped at room temperature or frozen.

The receptor comes from a man aged 45-60 years who had recovered from COVID-19. Material: PBMCs or T cells enriched from blood (not recorded which). This chain is built from TRBV6-4 and TRBJ1-6; TRBD1 is a weak D gene call, 6 bases matching. DNA sequence: TGTGCCAGCAGTGAAGGCAGGGGTAATTCACCCCTCCACTTT. This codes for CASSEGRGNSPLHF.